A single sample gave rise to the 5 T cell receptor beta chains below, sequenced in a study of T cell responses to AZD1222 COVID-19 vaccine. Profiled with immunoSEQ multiplex PCR; TCRdb holds only in-frame clones, not every one. The sample has some 110,000 clones; around 85% are singletons. The sequenced sample was peripheral blood, obtained 28 days after the second AZD1222 dose. The receptors shown here come from an adult who received the AZD1222 COVID-19 vaccine.

The chain couples TRBV19 to TRBJ1-6, with no clear D. Germline values: CDR1 LNHDA, CDR2 SQIVND (reference sequence). V lost 3 bases, J lost 2 bases, and 11 bases lay in between. This CDR3 region has 16 residues. The CDR3 DNA reads as TGTGCCAGTAGTATCGGTCAGGCAGCCTATAATTCACCCCTCCACTTT. Translating it yields CASSIGQAAYNSPLHF.

V is TRBV21-1 and J is TRBJ1-5; the table assigns TRBD1, which was not confirmed against the DNA. TRBV21-1 is termed a pseudogene. The CDR3 extends over 16 amino acids. The CDR3 loop is CASSDPGAAGRQPQHF. CDR3 nucleotides: TGTGCCAGCAGCGACCCAGGGGCAGCTGGCCGTCAGCCCCAGCATTTT.

The chain employs TRBV12-3 or TRBV12-4 and TRBJ1-1; D not certain. This CDR3 has 11 residues. Trimming removed 6 bases from V and 4 bases from J, with 6 bases in between. CDR3 DNA sequence: TGTGCCAGCAGCGGTATCACTGAAGCTTTCTTT. Protein product: CASSGITEAFF.

This clone was counted a single time. The chain has TRBV28 and TRBJ2-1; D may be TRBD2 (6 bases). The V gene lost 10 bases and the J gene lost 9 bases, with 19 bases spanning the gap. This CDR3 is built from 13 residues. Germline V gives CDR1 MDHEN, CDR2 SYDVKM. In DNA, the CDR3 is TGTGCCACCTCCCTCCTCGCGCGGGGTGAGCAGTTCTTC. This sequence encodes CATSLLARGEQFF.

This chain uses TRBV19 with TRBJ2-7; 9 bases fit TRBD1. Losses at the gene ends were 3 bases for V and 5 bases for J; bases not matched to a gene: 11. The CDR3 has 16 amino acids. Germline CDR1 LNHDA, CDR2 SQIVND (reference sequence). DNA of the CDR3: TGTGCCAGTAGTATCGTCTGGGGACAGGGCCTCAACGAGCAGTACTTC. It codes for CASSIVWGQGLNEQYF.